This T cell receptor (beta chain) was identified in a study of blood T cell repertoires in COVID-19. Germline V lookup: CDR1 MDHEN, CDR2 SYDVKM. The CDR3 length is 13 residues. The V gene lost 6 bases and the J gene lost 4 bases, with 13 bases spanning the gap. Here immunoSEQ multiplex PCR was the method, and the copy in TCRdb shows in-frame clones only, minus some. The table includes some 200,000 clones, 86% detected once. The clonotype was recovered from an older woman with acute or convalescent COVID-19. Specimen: peripheral blood. V usage is TRBV28 and J usage is TRBJ2-7; possible D gene TRBD2, 6 bases. CDR3 coding DNA: TGTGCCAGCAGCGGGACTCCTCCTTACGAGCAGTACTTC. It translates to CASSGTPPYEQYF.